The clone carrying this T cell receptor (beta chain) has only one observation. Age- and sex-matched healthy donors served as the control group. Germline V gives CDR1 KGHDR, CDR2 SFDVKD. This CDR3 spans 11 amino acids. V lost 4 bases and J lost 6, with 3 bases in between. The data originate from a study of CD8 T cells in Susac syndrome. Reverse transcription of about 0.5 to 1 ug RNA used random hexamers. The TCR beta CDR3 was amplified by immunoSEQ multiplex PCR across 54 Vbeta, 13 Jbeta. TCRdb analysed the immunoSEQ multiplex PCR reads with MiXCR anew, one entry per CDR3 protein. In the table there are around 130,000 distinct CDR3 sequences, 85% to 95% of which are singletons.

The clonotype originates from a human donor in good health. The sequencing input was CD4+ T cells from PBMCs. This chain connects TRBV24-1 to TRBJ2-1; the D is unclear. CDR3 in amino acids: CATSEFNEQFF. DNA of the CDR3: TGTGCCACCAGTGAGTTCAATGAGCAGTTCTTC.